One sample yielded the 26 T cell receptor beta chains listed below, sequenced in a study of T cell responses to AZD1222 COVID-19 vaccine. The data were produced by immunoSEQ multiplex PCR, yet TCRdb's version contains in-frame clones alone and is incomplete. The sample includes fewer than 30,000 clones, roughly 93% of them seen just once. The material sequenced was peripheral blood, taken on day 0 of AZD1222 vaccination. The receptors derive from an adult in good health.

The chain links TRBV29-1 to TRBJ2-5; 10 nucleotides agree with TRBD2. In germline, CDR1 is SQVTM, CDR2 ANQGSEA. The CDR3 totals 15 residues. The J segment lost 1 base and the V segment lost 3 bases, leaving 5 bases of the junction unmatched. CDR3 nucleotide sequence: TGCAGCGTTGATCGAGCGGGAGGGCCCCAAGAGACCCAGTACTTC. It encodes CSVDRAGGPQETQYF. Combining the CDR3 with reference TRBV29-1 and TRBJ2-5 gives the whole variable domain SAVISQKPSRDICQRGTSLTIQCQVDSQVTMMFWYRQQPGQSLTLIATANQGSEATYESGFVIDKFPISRPNLTFSTLTVSNMSPEDSSIYLCSVDRAGGPQETQYFGPGTRLLVL.

V usage is TRBV28 and J usage is TRBJ2-2; D remains ambiguous. V gave up 7 bases and J gave up 8 bases, with 11 bases separating them. Germline lookup yields CDR1 MDHEN and CDR2 SYDVKM. The CDR3 is made up of 12 amino acids. The CDR3 sequence is CASTLEGGELFF. The CDR3 DNA is TGTGCCAGCACCCTCGAAGGGGGGGAGCTGTTTTTT.

The V and J genes are TRBV19 and TRBJ1-2, with 9 bases matching TRBD1. This CDR3 region has 14 residues. Germline lookup yields CDR1 LNHDA and CDR2 SQIVND (reference sequence). J lost 4 bases, V lost 5 bases, and 5 bases had no gene match. CDR3 protein: CASSWDRASYGYTF. CDR3 bases: TGTGCCAGTAGTTGGGACAGGGCCAGCTATGGCTACACCTTC.

The V call is TRBV13, the J call TRBJ2-5; a possible D gene is TRBD2 (5 bases). Trimming removed 2 bases from V and 7 bases from J, with 11 bases in between. This CDR3 comprises 13 residues. Looked up from germline, CDR1 is PRHDT and CDR2 is FYEKMQ (reference sequence). The CDR3 DNA reads as TGTGCCAGCAGCTTACGGGGAGAGGGGACCCAGTACTTC. Translated, it gives CASSLRGEGTQYF. Together with reference TRBV13 and TRBJ2-5, the CDR3 gives the full variable domain: AAGVIQSPRHLIKEKRETATLKCYPIPRHDTVYWYQQGPGQDPQFLISFYEKMQSDKGSIPDRFSAQQFSDYHSELNMSSLELGDSALYFCASSLRGEGTQYFGPGTRLLVL.

V usage is TRBV9 and J usage is TRBJ2-2; D is ambiguous. Trimming shortened V by 0 bases and J by 4 bases, and 7 bases separated the two germline ends. Per the germline V gene, CDR1 is SGDLS and CDR2 is YYNGEE. The CDR3 covers 14 residues. The DNA for the CDR3 is TGTGCCAGCAGCGTAGCACCGGGCACCGGGGAGCTGTTTTTT. This codes for CASSVAPGTGELFF.

As for this clone: At one boundary the junction diverges from the germline segment, which might be a read error. The rearrangement links TRBV7-7 to TRBJ2-2, with TRBD1 as a possible D gene (6 bases). The CDR3 sequence is 14 residues long. Germline lookup yields CDR1 SSHAT and CDR2 FNYEAQ (reference sequence). For the CDR3, the DNA is TGTGCTAGCAGCTGGACAGCCGGCACCGGGGAGCTGTTTTTT. This translates into CASSWTAGTGELFF.

The chain combines TRBV27 with TRBJ2-7, with 8 bases identical to TRBD1. CDR1 is MNHEY, CDR2 SMNVEV, per germline (reference sequence). The CDR3 runs 16 residues. V shed 5 bases and J 0 bases; nucleotides not matched to a gene: 9. The CDR3 region is CASSPTPGTGSYEQYF. Written as DNA, the CDR3 is TGTGCCAGCAGTCCTACCCCCGGGACAGGCTCCTACGAGCAGTACTTC.

V usage is TRBV24-1 and J usage is TRBJ2-1, with D perhaps matching TRBD2 (6 bases). The CDR3 consists of 16 residues. CDR1 KGHDR and CDR2 SFDVKD come from the germline V gene. V lost 3 bases to trimming and J lost 0 bases, with 11 bases between them. This CDR3 is CATSDPTSSSYNEQFF. CDR3 bases: TGTGCCACCAGTGATCCCACTAGCAGCTCCTACAATGAGCAGTTCTTC.

V usage is TRBV15 and J usage is TRBJ1-5, with D tentatively TRBD1 (5 bases). With 3 bases removed from V and 3 bases from J, the gap between germline ends came to 12 bases. This CDR3 contains 15 residues. Germline V gene lookup returns CDR1 LNHNV and CDR2 YYDKDF (reference sequence). Written as DNA, the CDR3 is TGTGCCACCAGCAGTGGGGACGGTTCCAATCAGCCCCAGCATTTT. It translates to CATSSGDGSNQPQHF.

The J gene is TRBJ2-6, the V gene TRBV4-3; D perhaps matches TRBD1 (5 bases). Between the trimmed V and J ends, which lost 4 bases and 0 bases, there was a span of 16 bases. The CDR3 totals 18 residues. Germline values: CDR1 LGHNA, CDR2 YSLEER. The CDR3 nucleotides read TGCGCCAGCAGCCGAGAGACCCAGGGTAACTCTGGGGCCAACGTCCTGACTTTC. Translated, it gives CASSRETQGNSGANVLTF.

The chain joins TRBV28 to TRBJ1-2, with D maybe TRBD1 (6 bases). CDR1 is MDHEN, CDR2 SYDVKM, per germline. The ends were cut back, 6 bases at V and 4 bases at J, with 12 bases in the middle. The CDR3 totals 13 residues. For the CDR3, the DNA is TGTGCCAGCAGGGAGACAGGCTCCTATGGCTACACCTTC. It translates to CASRETGSYGYTF.

Remarks on this clone: Mismatch with germline at one junction end may stem from a read error. The chain has TRBV24-1 and TRBJ1-4; D perhaps matches TRBD1 (6 bases). The CDR3 sequence is 16 residues long. Germline assignment: CDR1 KGHDR and CDR2 SFDVKD. The CDR3 sequence: CAASDLVGYWGRKLFF. The CDR3 DNA follows: TGTGCCGCCAGTGATTTGGTGGGCTATTGGGGGCGAAAACTGTTTTTT.

The chain carries TRBV18 and TRBJ1-6; D is uncertain. From germline, CDR1 is KGHSH and CDR2 LQKENI. The germline V and J ends were trimmed by 6 bases and 0 bases, with 12 bases remaining between them. The CDR3 contains 16 residues. The CDR3 sequence is CASSLREVSYNSPLHF. The CDR3 DNA reads as TGTGCCAGCTCGCTTAGAGAGGTCTCCTATAATTCACCCCTCCACTTT.

The CDR3 sequence is CSVVRITEAFF. CDR3 DNA: TGCAGCGTTGTTAGGATCACTGAAGCTTTCTTT. The chain joins TRBV29-1 to TRBJ1-1; D is unclear. V shed 4 bases and J shed 4 bases, with 7 bases lying between them. CDR3 length equals 11 residues. Germline V gene lookup returns CDR1 SQVTM and CDR2 ANQGSEA.

The rearrangement joins TRBV5-6 to TRBJ2-4, with a weak D call TRBD1 (5 bases). The ends were cut back, 0 bases at V and 9 bases at J, with 10 bases in the middle. Germline loops: CDR1 SGHDT, CDR2 YYEEEE. The CDR3 spans 13 residues. The CDR3 bases are TGTGCCAGCAGCTTGGCCAACCAGGGCATTCAGTACTTC. This translates into CASSLANQGIQYF.

The chain has TRBV11-2 and TRBJ1-2; D unresolved. Germline values: CDR1 SGHAT, CDR2 FQNNGV. The germline V and J ends were trimmed by 1 base and 5 bases, with 8 bases remaining between them. The CDR3 runs 13 residues. As DNA, the CDR3 is TGTGCCAGCAGCTTAGTATCGGCGTATGGCTACACCTTC. It codes for CASSLVSAYGYTF.

The genes are TRBV5-5 and TRBJ1-2; 7 nucleotides line up with TRBD1. The CDR3 contains 15 residues. Germline V gene sequence: CDR1 SGHKS, CDR2 YYEKEE (reference sequence). With 2 bases clipped from V and 3 bases from J, the junction kept 7 bases outside the gene matches. The CDR3 protein is CASSFRQGRDYGYTF. CDR3 nucleotide sequence: TGTGCCAGCAGCTTCCGACAGGGACGGGACTATGGCTACACCTTC.

The V and J genes are TRBV28 and TRBJ1-5; TRBD1 might be the D (6 bases). Germline V gene lookup returns CDR1 MDHEN and CDR2 SYDVKM. The CDR3 extends over 15 amino acids. Trimming shortened V by 6 bases and J by 0 bases, and 12 bases separated the two germline ends. In DNA form, the CDR3 reads TGTGCCAGCAGGGGACTCAGGGGTAGCAATCAGCCCCAGCATTTT. As protein: CASRGLRGSNQPQHF.

V is TRBV6-2 or TRBV6-3 and J is TRBJ2-1, with 9 bases fitting TRBD1. The V gene's germline CDR1 is MNHEY and CDR2 SVGEGT. Trimming took 5 bases from V and 3 from J; bases not matched to a gene: 2. This CDR3 is 14 amino acids long. The DNA of the CDR3 is TGTGCCAGCAGTAAGGGACAGGGCTACAATGAGCAGTTCTTC. Translated, it gives CASSKGQGYNEQFF.

J is TRBJ1-2 and V is TRBV30, with D possibly matching TRBD1 (6 bases). Trimming shortened V by 2 bases and J by 5 bases, and 18 bases separated the two germline ends. CDR3 size: 15 residues. From germline, CDR1 is GTSNPN and CDR2 SVGIG (reference sequence). The CDR3 is CAWSPLVSGAYGYTF. In DNA, the CDR3 is TGTGCCTGGAGTCCCCTGGTATCGGGGGCTTATGGCTACACCTTC.

The chain uses TRBV30 and TRBJ1-6; 7 nucleotides agree with TRBD1. Germline V lookup: CDR1 GTSNPN, CDR2 SVGIG (reference sequence). With V trimmed by 0 bases and J by 5 bases, 4 bases remained unmatched. This CDR3 is built from 15 residues. The CDR3 DNA follows: TGTGCCTGGAGTGTACTCGACAGGGATAATTCACCCCTCCACTTT. This encodes CAWSVLDRDNSPLHF.

V and J are TRBV4-1 and TRBJ2-3; D not resolved. Germline CDR1 reads MGHRA; CDR2 reads YSYEKL. V shed 0 bases and J shed 3 bases, with 4 bases lying between them. The CDR3 loop spans 13 amino acids. CDR3 in amino acids: CASSQDQTDTQYF. CDR3 bases: TGCGCCAGCAGCCAAGACCAAACAGATACGCAGTATTTT.

The chain carries TRBV7-8 and TRBJ1-1; D not certain. V was pared by 2 bases and J by 0 bases, with 4 bases between. CDR1 and CDR2 from the germline V gene are SGHVS and FQNEAQ. The CDR3 consists of 13 residues. This CDR3 is CASSLWVNTEAFF. The CDR3 DNA is TGTGCCAGCAGCTTATGGGTGAACACTGAAGCTTTCTTT. Looking up the rest from reference TRBV7-8 and TRBJ1-1 gives the full variable domain: GAGVSQSPRYKVAKRGQDVALRCDPISGHVSLFWYQQALGQGPEFLTYFQNEAQLDKSGLPSDRFFAERPEGSVSTLKIQRTQQEDSAVYLCASSLWVNTEAFFGQGTRLTVV.

CDR3 sequence (DNA): TGTGCCAGCAGTTACAAGAATTCACCCCTCCACTTT. Translating gives CASSYKNSPLHF. This chain uses TRBV11-3 with TRBJ1-6; D not certain. This CDR3 has 12 amino acids. The germline V and J ends were trimmed by 6 bases and 7 bases, with 7 bases remaining between them. CDR1 is SGHNT and CDR2 is YENEEA in the germline V gene.

As DNA, the CDR3 is TGTGCCAGCAGTACCCAAGAGACCCAGTACTTC. This gives the protein CASSTQETQYF. This chain connects TRBV25-1 to TRBJ2-5; D not resolved. V lost 5 bases and J 1 base, leaving 2 bases between the germline ends. Germline V gives CDR1 MGHDK, CDR2 SYGVNS. There are 11 residues in the CDR3.

In its sample, this clone was seen once. The rearrangement joins TRBV29-1 to TRBJ1-2, with D unclear. Germline V gene lookup returns CDR1 SQVTM and CDR2 ANQGSEA. V was trimmed by 2 bases and J by 6 bases, leaving 19 bases between them. The CDR3 consists of 15 residues. The DNA of the CDR3 is TGCAGCGTTGAAAAACGAGGCAGCCGAGCCCATGGCTACACCTTC. This gives the protein CSVEKRGSRAHGYTF.